This T cell receptor beta chain originates from a study of cytomegalovirus exposure and HLA in healthy donors. This CDR3 has 11 amino acids. Germline CDR1 and CDR2: ENHRY and SYGVKD. V was trimmed by 4 bases and J by 8 bases, leaving 5 bases between them. At the time of sampling, donors were nominally healthy, though unrecorded immune exposures were likely. PCR was performed using 60 Vbeta and 13 Jbeta primers. Using immunoSEQ multiplex PCR, the repertoire was profiled, and TCRdb retains in-frame clones only, with some absent. Of roughly 110,000 clones in the sample, more than 65% are singletons; the top ten hold 2% to 2.5%.

The chain couples TRBV10-3 to TRBJ1-4; D gene unclear. This sequence was found in a man aged 25 to 45 in good health and CMV-seronegative. The sequencing input was PBMCs. CDR3 in amino acids: CAISGGEKLFF. CDR3 DNA: TGTGCCATCAGTGGAGGCGAAAAACTGTTTTTT.